These T cell receptor beta chains were read from a single sample in a study of T cell responses to AZD1222 COVID-19 vaccine. Repertoires were generated with immunoSEQ multiplex PCR, while TCRdb's copy carries only in-frame clones and drops some. The sample has some 180,000 clones, nearly 95% seen once. Here the sequenced sample was peripheral blood, taken 28 days after the second AZD1222 dose. The receptor set was obtained from an adult who received the AZD1222 COVID-19 vaccine. Each CDR3 is given with its conserved first and last residue. D genes are given only for firm matches. Clone size is shown for a subset of rows, as once, few, many or a class of expanded clone.

clone_size	v_call	d_call	j_call	cdr3_aa	cdr3_nt
.	TRBV19	.	TRBJ1-5	CASSPGGERQPQHF	TGTGCCAGTAGTCCTGGCGGGGAACGTCAGCCCCAGCATTTT
.	TRBV5-1	TRBD2	TRBJ2-3	CASSYGTSWGTDTQYF	TGCGCCAGCAGCTACGGGACTAGCTGGGGCACAGATACGCAGTATTTT
.	TRBV5-6	.	TRBJ1-5	CASSQQGWGVQPQHF	TGTGCCAGCAGCCAGCAGGGTTGGGGGGTTCAGCCCCAGCATTTT
.	TRBV7-2	.	TRBJ1-2	CASSRNLDPGPTQGYTF	TGTGCCAGCAGCCGGAACCTAGACCCGGGACCGACCCAGGGCTACACCTTC
.	TRBV27	TRBD2	TRBJ2-3	CASSPISGSSTDTQYF	TGTGCCAGCAGTCCTATTAGCGGGTCTAGCACAGATACGCAGTATTTT
.	TRBV5-4	.	TRBJ1-2	CASSPDSNYGYTF	TGTGCCAGCAGCCCCGACTCAAACTATGGCTACACCTTC
.	TRBV3-1/TRBV3-2	TRBD1	TRBJ2-7	CASSQGDRRAYEQYF	TGTGCCAGCAGCCAAGGGGACAGGAGGGCCTACGAGCAGTACTTC
.	TRBV6-5	.	TRBJ2-1	CASREGGISYNEQFF	TGTGCCAGCCGCGAGGGGGGAATTTCCTACAATGAGCAGTTCTTC
once	TRBV19	.	TRBJ1-2	CASKGTRYGYTF	TGTGCCAGTAAGGGGACACGCTATGGCTACACCTTC
.	TRBV3-1/TRBV3-2	TRBD2	TRBJ2-1	CASSQDWPSGSYNEQFF	TGTGCCAGCAGCCAAGATTGGCCTAGCGGGAGCTACAATGAGCAGTTCTTC
.	TRBV18	TRBD1	TRBJ1-2	CASSPSGTGGGVNYGYTF	TGTGCCAGCTCACCTTCCGGGACAGGCGGCGGGGTAAACTATGGCTACACCTTC
.	TRBV11-2	TRBD2	TRBJ2-2	CASSLSRTSGNTGELFF	TGTGCCAGCAGCTTATCCCGGACTAGCGGAAACACCGGGGAGCTGTTTTTT
once	TRBV4-2	.	TRBJ2-3	CASSPRVGDDGTDTQYF	TGTGCCAGCAGCCCCCGGGTGGGGGACGATGGCACAGATACGCAGTATTTT
.	TRBV11-3	.	TRBJ2-2	CASSSRGGELFF	TGTGCCAGCAGCTCACGGGGCGGGGAGCTGTTTTTT
.	TRBV6-2/TRBV6-3	TRBD1	TRBJ2-7	CASSYTDRGSGEQYF	TGTGCCAGCAGTTACACGGACAGGGGAAGCGGCGAGCAGTACTTC
.	TRBV5-1	TRBD1	TRBJ1-4	CASSPGQGAEKLFF	TGCGCCAGCAGCCCAGGACAGGGCGCGGAAAAACTGTTTTTT
.	TRBV6-6	.	TRBJ1-6	CASANQAGPDSPLHF	TGTGCCAGCGCCAACCAGGCAGGGCCCGACTCACCCCTCCACTTT
.	TRBV9	TRBD1	TRBJ1-4	CASSLDLSRGLGNEKLFF	TGTGCCAGCAGCCTAGACCTCTCCAGGGGGCTAGGTAATGAAAAACTGTTTTTT
once	TRBV9	.	TRBJ1-6	CASSVGHPSNSPLHF	TGTGCCAGCAGCGTAGGTCACCCTAGTAATTCACCCCTCCACTTT
.	TRBV3-1/TRBV3-2	.	TRBJ2-5	CASSQDTARETQYF	TGTGCCAGCAGCCAAGATACAGCGCGAGAGACCCAGTACTTC
.	TRBV7-2	.	TRBJ2-5	CASSYRRGETQYF	TGTGCCAGCAGCTACCGCAGGGGAGAGACCCAGTACTTC
.	TRBV9	.	TRBJ2-7	CASSVWGSSYEQYF	TGTGCCAGCAGCGTATGGGGGAGCTCCTACGAGCAGTACTTC
.	TRBV9	.	TRBJ1-6	CASSVYPGIDNSPLHF	TGTGCCAGCAGCGTTTACCCGGGGATCGATAATTCACCCCTCCACTTT
.	TRBV28	.	TRBJ2-7	CASSLVAGYEQYF	TGTGCCAGCAGTTTAGTTGCAGGGTACGAGCAGTACTTC
.	TRBV18	.	TRBJ1-2	CASSPDYRKNYGYTF	TGTGCCAGCTCACCAGATTACAGGAAAAACTATGGCTACACCTTC
.	TRBV6-1	.	TRBJ1-1	CASSESGGVWTEAFF	TGTGCCAGCAGTGAGTCTGGCGGGGTTTGGACTGAAGCTTTCTTT
.	TRBV15	.	TRBJ2-1	CATSGTRTEADEQFF	TGTGCCACCAGCGGCACCCGGACAGAAGCCGATGAGCAGTTCTTC
.	TRBV5-1	.	TRBJ2-3	CASSFSAPSTDTQYF	TGCGCCAGCAGCTTTAGCGCTCCTAGCACAGATACGCAGTATTTT
.	TRBV12-3/TRBV12-4	TRBD1	TRBJ1-2	CASSFGTGGGYTF	TGTGCCAGCAGTTTCGGGACAGGGGGTGGCTACACCTTC
.	TRBV29-1	.	TRBJ2-7	CSVTIGLYEQYF	TGCAGCGTTACTATCGGCCTATACGAGCAGTACTTC
.	TRBV30	TRBD2	TRBJ2-1	CAWRLAGSYNEQFF	TGTGCCTGGAGGCTAGCGGGATCCTACAATGAGCAGTTCTTC
.	TRBV10-3	TRBD1	TRBJ1-3	CAISAGDRGSGNTIYF	TGTGCCATCAGTGCGGGGGACAGGGGCTCTGGAAACACCATATATTTT
.	TRBV28	TRBD1	TRBJ2-1	CASTTFGTGSHNEQFF	TGTGCCAGCACCACATTCGGGACAGGGTCCCACAATGAGCAGTTCTTC
.	TRBV10-3	TRBD2	TRBJ2-1	CAISDSLAGGNEQFF	TGTGCCATCAGTGATTCACTAGCGGGGGGGAATGAGCAGTTCTTC
once	TRBV4-2	TRBD2	TRBJ2-3	CASSPVVGGGSTDTQYF	TGTGCCAGCAGCCCCGTCGTGGGCGGGGGAAGCACAGATACGCAGTATTTT
.	TRBV2	.	TRBJ1-2	CASSVGPNYGYTF	TGTGCCAGCAGTGTCGGCCCTAACTATGGCTACACCTTC
.	TRBV5-5	.	TRBJ2-5	CASSPGWGSQETQYF	TGTGCCAGCAGCCCTGGATGGGGGAGTCAAGAGACCCAGTACTTC
.	TRBV14	.	TRBJ2-5	CASSHGETQYF	TGTGCCAGCAGCCATGGAGAGACCCAGTACTTC
.	TRBV30	TRBD1	TRBJ1-3	CAWSSGGSGNTIYF	TGTGCCTGGAGTTCAGGGGGCTCTGGAAACACCATATATTTT
.	TRBV28	TRBD2	TRBJ2-3	CASSGSGKSTDTQYF	TGTGCCAGCAGTGGAAGCGGGAAGAGCACAGATACGCAGTATTTT
.	TRBV7-2	.	TRBJ1-1	CASSLVWGVAFF	TGTGCCAGCAGCTTAGTATGGGGGGTGGCTTTCTTT
once	TRBV9	TRBD2	TRBJ2-3	CASSVEPSGGADTQYF	TGTGCCAGCAGCGTAGAGCCTAGCGGGGGGGCAGATACGCAGTATTTT
.	TRBV2	.	TRBJ1-4	CASSEGRGRGEKLFF	TGTGCCAGCAGTGAGGGGAGGGGTCGAGGTGAAAAACTGTTTTTT
.	TRBV2	TRBD1	TRBJ2-7	CASSRDRGYEQYF	TGTGCCAGCAGCCGGGACAGAGGCTACGAGCAGTACTTC
.	TRBV2	.	TRBJ2-2	CAIAGTSGTGELFF	TGTGCCATAGCCGGGACATCTGGCACCGGGGAGCTGTTTTTT
.	TRBV2	.	TRBJ2-7	CASRSTVFGEQYF	TGTGCCAGCAGGTCGACAGTTTTTGGCGAGCAGTACTTC
.	TRBV3-1/TRBV3-2	.	TRBJ2-5	CASSPQVQETQYF	TGTGCCAGCAGCCCTCAGGTCCAAGAGACCCAGTACTTC
.	TRBV6-4	.	TRBJ1-6	CATRRDASNSPLHF	TGTGCCACCCGACGAGACGCTAGTAATTCACCCCTCCACTTT
.	TRBV30	.	TRBJ2-7	CAWTRRDSDVEQYF	TGTGCCTGGACCCGGCGGGACAGCGACGTCGAGCAGTACTTC
once	TRBV28	TRBD2	TRBJ2-7	CASSPVAGGPHEQYF	TGTGCCAGCAGTCCAGTAGCGGGAGGGCCACACGAGCAGTACTTC
.	TRBV29-1	.	TRBJ2-1	CSVGLYNEQFF	TGCAGCGTCGGTTTGTACAATGAGCAGTTCTTC
.	TRBV7-2	TRBD2	TRBJ2-1	CASSYLAGSYNEQFF	TGTGCCAGCAGCTACTTAGCGGGCTCCTACAATGAGCAGTTCTTC
.	TRBV7-2	.	TRBJ1-1	CASSLFNTEAFF	TGTGCCAGCAGCTTATTTAACACTGAAGCTTTCTTT